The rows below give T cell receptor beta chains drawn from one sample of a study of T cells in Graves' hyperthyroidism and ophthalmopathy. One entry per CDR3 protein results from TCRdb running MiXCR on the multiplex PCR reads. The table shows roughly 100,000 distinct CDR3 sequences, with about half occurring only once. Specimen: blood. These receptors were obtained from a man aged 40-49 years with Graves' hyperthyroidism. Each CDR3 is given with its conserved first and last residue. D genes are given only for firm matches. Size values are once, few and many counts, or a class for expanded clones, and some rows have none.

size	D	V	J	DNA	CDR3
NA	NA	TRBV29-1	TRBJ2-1	TGTTGCGTTGAAGGCGGTAATGAGCAGTTCTTC	CCVEGGNEQFF
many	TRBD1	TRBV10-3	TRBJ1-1	TGTGCCATCAGTCGACAGGGGAAGGATGAAGCTTTCTTT	CAISRQGKDEAFF
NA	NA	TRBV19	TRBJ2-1	TGTGCCAGTAACCGAGGGGCTAGCAATGAGCAGTTCTTC	CASNRGASNEQFF
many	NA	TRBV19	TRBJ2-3	TGTGCCAGTAGTATACCGAGGACAGATACGCAGTATTTT	CASSIPRTDTQYF
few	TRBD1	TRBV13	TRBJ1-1	TGTGCCAGCAGCTTCTTTATAGGGGGCAGGGGTGCTTTCTTT	CASSFFIGGRGAFF
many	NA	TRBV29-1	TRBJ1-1	TGCAGCGGAACGGACAGTTACACTGAAGCTTTCTTT	CSGTDSYTEAFF
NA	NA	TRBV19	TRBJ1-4	TGCGCCAGTAGTATAGGGCTGTCGGAAACTAATGAAAAACTGTTTTTT	CASSIGLSETNEKLFF
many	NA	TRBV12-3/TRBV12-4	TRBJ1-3	TGTGCCAGCAGTTTATCCCACGGGACTGGAAACACCATATATTTT	CASSLSHGTGNTIYF
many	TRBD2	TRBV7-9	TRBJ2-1	TGTGCCAGCAGCCCAGGACTAGCGGGGGGGGAGGACAATGAGCAGTTCTTC	CASSPGLAGGEDNEQFF
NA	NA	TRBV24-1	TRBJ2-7	TGTGCCACCACCAAGGCAGGCTACGAGCAGTACTTC	CATTKAGYEQYF
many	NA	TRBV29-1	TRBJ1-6	TGCAGCGTCCGGGGGGCCTATAATTCACCCCTCCACTTT	CSVRGAYNSPLHF
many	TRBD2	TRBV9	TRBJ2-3	TGTGCCAGCAGCGTATTTGGGACTAGCAAAGCGGATACGCAGTATTTT	CASSVFGTSKADTQYF
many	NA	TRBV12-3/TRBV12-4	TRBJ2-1	TGTGCCAGCAGCCCCCAATCTATGAATGAGCAGTTCTTC	CASSPQSMNEQFF
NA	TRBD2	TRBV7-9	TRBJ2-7	TGTGCCAGCAGTTTAATCGCCTGCGGGGGGCGCTACGAGCAGTACTTC	CASSLIACGGRYEQYF
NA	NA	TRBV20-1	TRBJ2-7	TGCAGTGCTAGAGGAGACGAGTACGAGCAGTACTTC	CSARGDEYEQYF
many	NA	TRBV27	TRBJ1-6	TGTGCCAGCAGTTTAGTCGGGACCCCTTGGTCACCCCTCCACTTT	CASSLVGTPWSPLHF
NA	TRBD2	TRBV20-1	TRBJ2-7	TGCAGTGCTAGCTCCCCGGGGGTTAGCGGGTGGAACTCCTACGAGCAGTACTTC	CSASSPGVSGWNSYEQYF
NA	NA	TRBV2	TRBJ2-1	TGTGCCAGCAGTTTAATGGACAGCTTAAATGAGCAGTTCTTC	CASSLMDSLNEQFF
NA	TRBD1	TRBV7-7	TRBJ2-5	TGTGCTAGCAGCTTAGACGGGACAGACCAAGAGACCCAGTACTTC	CASSLDGTDQETQYF
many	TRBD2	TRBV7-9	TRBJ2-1	TGTGCCAGCAGCTTAGGGGCTAGCGGGAGGCGCAATGAGCAGTTCTTC	CASSLGASGRRNEQFF
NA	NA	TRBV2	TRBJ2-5	TGTGCCACCACGGGCAGGGGTGAGACCCAGTACTTC	CATTGRGETQYF
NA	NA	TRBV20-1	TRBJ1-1	TGCAGTGCAAGGGGGTCAGGGCCGGGGACTGAAGCTTTCTTT	CSARGSGPGTEAFF
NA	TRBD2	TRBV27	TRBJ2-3	TGTGCCAGCAGTTCGGGAGGCGGTAACACAGATACGCAGTATTTT	CASSSGGGNTDTQYF
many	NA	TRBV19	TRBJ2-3	TGTGCCAGTAGCCCGTACGGCACAGATACGCAGTATTTT	CASSPYGTDTQYF
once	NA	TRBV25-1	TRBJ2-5	TGTGCTAGCTTCGAGGCAGATCAGACCCAGTACTTC	CASFEADQTQYF
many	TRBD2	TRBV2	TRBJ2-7	TGTGCCAGCCTCCCTCTCGGACGCCGGACTAGCGAGCAGTACTTC	CASLPLGRRTSEQYF
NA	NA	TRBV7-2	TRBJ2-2	TGTGCCAGCAGCTTAGGGACCGGGGGTGGGAACACCGGGGAGCTGTTTTTT	CASSLGTGGGNTGELFF